This T cell receptor beta chain was sequenced for a study of cytomegalovirus exposure and HLA in healthy donors. PCR used 60 Vbeta primers and 13 Jbeta primers. The data were produced by immunoSEQ multiplex PCR, yet TCRdb's version contains in-frame clones alone and is incomplete. The sample includes approximately 100,000 clones, around nine tenths of them seen just once. This CDR3 has 13 residues. Germline lookup yields CDR1 ENHRY and CDR2 SYGVKD. Trimming removed 6 bases from V and 3 bases from J; junction bases left unmatched: 4. The TCR originated in a man aged 30 to 39 in good health and CMV-seropositive. The sequenced sample was PBMCs. The chain links TRBV10-3 to TRBJ1-1, with TRBD1 matching 7 bases. This CDR3 reads CAIRQGLDTEAFF. CDR3 nucleotides: TGTGCCATCAGACAGGGGTTGGACACTGAAGCTTTCTTT.